The 21 T cell receptor beta chains presented below share a single source sample, sequenced in a study of T cell responses to AZD1222 COVID-19 vaccine. TCRdb's copy holds only in-frame clones and misses some; the assay was immunoSEQ multiplex PCR. The data hold about 110,000 clones, with roughly nine tenths observed a single time. The material was peripheral blood, obtained on day 0 of AZD1222 vaccination. These receptors were taken from an adult in good health.

The V call is TRBV5-1, the J call TRBJ2-5; perhaps D is TRBD1 or TRBD2 (6 bases each). The ends were cut back, 3 bases at V and 5 bases at J, with 14 bases in the middle. This CDR3 is built from 14 residues. Germline loops: CDR1 SGHRS, CDR2 YFSETQ. The CDR3: CASSSTRGLETQYF. In nucleotides, the CDR3 is TGCGCCAGCAGCTCCACCAGGGGACTCGAGACCCAGTACTTC.

This chain uses TRBV9 with TRBJ2-5; 12 bases fit TRBD2. The CDR3 has 15 residues. Germline values: CDR1 SGDLS, CDR2 YYNGEE. The junction had 5 bases not matched to a gene; V was cut back by 3 bases and J by 5 bases. This CDR3 is CASSAPSGGAETQYF. For the CDR3, the DNA is TGTGCCAGCAGCGCTCCTAGCGGGGGGGCGGAGACCCAGTACTTC. Based on the CDR3 plus reference TRBV9 and TRBJ2-5, the full variable domain is DSGVTQTPKHLITATGQRVTLRCSPRSGDLSVYWYQQSLDQGLQFLIQYYNGEERAKGNILERFSAQQFPDLHSELNLSSLELGDSALYFCASSAPSGGAETQYFGPGTRLLVL.

The count of this clone is one. This chain joins TRBV6-6 and TRBJ1-1; 10 bases agree with TRBD1. CDR1 is MNHNY, CDR2 SVGAGI, per germline (reference sequence). There are 16 residues in the CDR3. Trimming removed 5 bases from V and 4 bases from J; junction bases left unmatched: 10. CDR3 sequence (DNA): TGTGCCAGCAGTCCTGGACAGGGGGAGTGGGGCACTGAAGCTTTCTTT. Its protein is CASSPGQGEWGTEAFF.

The V and J genes are TRBV18 and TRBJ2-3; 8 bases fit TRBD1. CDR3 size: 15 residues. J gave up 4 bases and V 4 bases, and 7 bases lay outside the gene matches. Germline CDR1 and CDR2: KGHSH and LQKENI. The CDR3 DNA reads TGTGCCAGCTCACAAGCAGGACAGGGCCCAGATACGCAGTATTTT. Amino acids: CASSQAGQGPDTQYF.

This sequence joins TRBV11-3 and TRBJ2-1, with no clear D. This CDR3 has 14 amino acids. Germline CDR1 SGHNT, CDR2 YENEEA. V was clipped by 0 bases and J by 8 bases, with 11 bases between them. CDR3: CASSLDAGWDEQFF. In DNA, the CDR3 is TGTGCCAGCAGCTTAGATGCCGGGTGGGATGAGCAGTTCTTC.

CDR3 nucleotides: TGTGCCAGCAGTTACTCGGGACAGGGACGTGGAAACACCATATATTTT. Translating gives CASSYSGQGRGNTIYF. The V call is TRBV6-5, the J call TRBJ1-3; 9 bases fit TRBD1. CDR1 is MNHEY, CDR2 SVGAGI, per germline. J lost 3 bases, V lost 0 bases, and 3 bases had no gene match. The CDR3 totals 16 residues.

The chain uses TRBV4-1 and TRBJ2-7, with TRBD1 matching over 7 bases. This CDR3 comprises 15 residues. Trimming took 4 bases from V and 0 from J; bases not matched to a gene: 6. CDR1 MGHRA and CDR2 YSYEKL come from the germline V gene. CDR3 in amino acids: CASSRGQVYSYEQYF. As DNA, the CDR3 is TGCGCCAGCAGCCGAGGACAGGTCTACTCCTACGAGCAGTACTTC.

The chain combines TRBV10-1 with TRBJ2-2; D remains unclear. The germline V gene encodes CDR1 WNHNN and CDR2 SYGVQD (reference sequence). V was cut by 8 bases and J by 2 bases, with 6 bases left in between. This CDR3 contains 12 residues. CDR3 in amino acids: CASGSNTGELFF. Here the CDR3 DNA reads TGCGCCAGCGGGTCAAACACCGGGGAGCTGTTTTTT.

The chain has TRBV2 and TRBJ1-2; possible D gene TRBD1, 5 bases. Trimming stripped 6 bases from V and 4 bases from J, with 9 bases between. The germline CDR1 and CDR2 sequences are SNHLY and FYNNEI. CDR3 size: 12 residues. The CDR3 region has the DNA TGTGCCAGCAGCGGGACGCGCTATGGCTACACCTTC. This translates into CASSGTRYGYTF. Filled out from reference TRBV2 and TRBJ1-2, the complete variable domain reads EPEVTQTPSHQVTQMGQEVILRCVPISNHLYFYWYRQILGQKVEFLVSFYNNEISEKSEIFDDQFSVERPDGSNFTLKIRSTKLEDSAMYFCASSGTRYGYTFGSGTRLTVV.

This chain's CDR3 is CASSSRWQDSYNEQFF. CDR3 bases: TGTGCCAGCAGCTCCCGGTGGCAAGACTCCTACAATGAGCAGTTCTTC. The chain links TRBV7-3 to TRBJ2-1; D is uncertain. V gave up 4 bases and J gave up 0 bases, with 13 bases separating them. Looked up from germline, CDR1 is SGHTA and CDR2 is FQGTGA. CDR3 length: 16 residues.

The chain has TRBV5-1 and TRBJ2-5; perhaps TRBD1 as D (5 bases). The V end lost 4 bases, the J end lost 1 base, and 11 bases lay between the germline ends. In germline, CDR1 is SGHRS, CDR2 YFSETQ. The CDR3 has 14 residues. The CDR3 coding sequence is TGCGCCAGCAGCGCCCAGGGTATCCAAGAGACCCAGTACTTC. Translated: CASSAQGIQETQYF. The entire variable domain, with the rest obtained from reference TRBV5-1 and TRBJ2-5, is as follows: KAGVTQTPRYLIKTRGQQVTLSCSPISGHRSVSWYQQTPGQGLQFLFEYFSETQRNKGNFPGRFSGRQFSNSRSEMNVSTLELGDSALYLCASSAQGIQETQYFGPGTRLLVL.

The chain has TRBV13 and TRBJ2-3, with D unclear. The germline V gene has CDR1 PRHDT and CDR2 FYEKMQ (reference sequence). This CDR3 has 11 amino acids. V shed 1 base and J shed 6 bases, with 2 bases lying between them. In nucleotides, the CDR3 is TGTGCCAGCAGCTTAGAGGATACGCAGTATTTT. Translation: CASSLEDTQYF.

The chain carries TRBV27 and TRBJ1-4; D might be TRBD1 (6 bases). V was clipped by 7 bases and J by 7 bases, with 19 bases between them. Germline V gene data show CDR1 as MNHEY and CDR2 as SMNVEV (reference sequence). This CDR3 spans 15 amino acids. CDR3 bases: TGTGCCAGCACCTCCGGGGGCCTTTTTGGTGAAAAACTGTTTTTT. Translated, it gives CASTSGGLFGEKLFF.

This chain uses TRBV6-5 with TRBJ1-1; D is undetermined. The length of the CDR3 is 14 residues. Trimming removed 4 bases from V and 4 bases from J, with 13 bases in between. Germline-derived CDR1 and CDR2 are MNHEY and SVGAGI. DNA for the CDR3: TGTGCCAGCAGTTTAGGGCCCGGGAGCACTGAAGCTTTCTTT. This encodes CASSLGPGSTEAFF.

The chain uses TRBV5-8 and TRBJ2-1; TRBD2 aligns across 14 bases. V lost 4 bases, J lost 9 bases, and 6 bases stayed unmatched. The germline CDR1 and CDR2 sequences are SGHTS and YDEGEE. This CDR3 is 15 amino acids long. CDR3 coding DNA: TGTGCCAGCAGCGGGAGACTAGCGGGGGGGCGTGAGCAGTTCTTC. It specifies CASSGRLAGGREQFF. The whole variable domain, filled in from reference TRBV5-8 and TRBJ2-1, reads EAGVTQSPTHLIKTRGQQATLRCSPISGHTSVYWYQQALGLGLQFLLWYDEGEERNRGNFPPRFSGRQFPNYSSELNVNALELEDSALYLCASSGRLAGGREQFFGPGTRLTVL.

V is TRBV6-1 and J is TRBJ2-7; possibly TRBD1 for D (7 bases). This CDR3 is 18 amino acids long. CDR1 is MNHNS and CDR2 is SASEGT in the germline V gene. Trimming removed 0 bases at V and 7 bases at J, with 25 bases between. Written as DNA, the CDR3 is TGTGCCAGCAGTGAAGCACGGGAGCAGGGGGTGTCATTTAGGGAGCAGTACTTC. Amino acid sequence: CASSEAREQGVSFREQYF.

On this clone itself: Other DNA sequences within the sample encode an identical CDR3. The chain employs TRBV6-5 and TRBJ1-1; no definite D call. The CDR3 sequence is 12 residues long. Per germline, CDR1 MNHEY and CDR2 SVGAGI. V was clipped by 6 bases and J by 0 bases, with 5 bases between them. The CDR3 region has the DNA TGTGCCAGCAGGGACTTGAACACTGAAGCTTTCTTT. It specifies CASRDLNTEAFF.

The J gene is TRBJ2-7, the V gene TRBV7-9; 10 bases agree with TRBD2. The V gene end was trimmed by 5 bases and the J gene end by 4 bases; junction bases not matched to a gene: 8. This CDR3 comprises 15 residues. Germline V gene sequence: CDR1 SEHNR, CDR2 FQNEAQ (reference sequence). CDR3: CASSNQASGSYEQYF. CDR3 DNA: TGTGCCAGCAGCAACCAGGCTAGCGGGAGTTACGAGCAGTACTTC.

The chain links TRBV7-3 to TRBJ2-1, with 8 bases lining up with TRBD1. Germline assignment: CDR1 SGHTA and CDR2 FQGTGA. The V and J ends lost 4 bases and 2 bases, in that order; junction bases with no gene match: 1. The CDR3 has 14 residues. The DNA for the CDR3 is TGTGCCAGCAGCTGGACAGGGACCTACAATGAGCAGTTCTTC. Translating it yields CASSWTGTYNEQFF.

The chain links TRBV29-1 to TRBJ2-7; TRBD1 might be the D (6 bases). The germline gives CDR1 SQVTM, CDR2 ANQGSEA. Trimming cost V 6 bases and J 7 bases, with 22 bases left between them. CDR3 length equals 14 residues. The CDR3 loop reads CSVPAADSRGEQYF. Written as DNA, the CDR3 is TGCAGCGTCCCTGCCGCGGACAGCCGCGGGGAGCAGTACTTC.

V usage is TRBV19 and J usage is TRBJ1-1, with D unclear. V shed 5 bases and J shed 1 base, with 11 bases lying between them. Per germline, CDR1 LNHDA and CDR2 SQIVND (reference sequence). This CDR3 contains 14 residues. The CDR3 sequence: CASSPQGGNTEAFF. CDR3 DNA sequence: TGTGCCAGTAGTCCCCAAGGTGGGAACACTGAAGCTTTCTTT.